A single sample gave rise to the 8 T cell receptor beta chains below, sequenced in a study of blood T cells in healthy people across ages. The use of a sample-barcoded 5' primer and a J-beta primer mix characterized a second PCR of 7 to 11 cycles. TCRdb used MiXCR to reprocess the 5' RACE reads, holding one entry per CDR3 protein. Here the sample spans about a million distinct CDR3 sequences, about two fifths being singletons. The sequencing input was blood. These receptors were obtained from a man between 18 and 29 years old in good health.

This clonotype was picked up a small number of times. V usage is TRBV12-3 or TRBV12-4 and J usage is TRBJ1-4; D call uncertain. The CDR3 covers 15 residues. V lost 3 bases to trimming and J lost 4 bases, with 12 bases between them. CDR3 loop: CASSFWAGLNEKLFF. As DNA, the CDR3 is TGTGCCAGCAGTTTTTGGGCAGGACTTAATGAAAAACTGTTTTTT.

The CDR3 DNA reads as TGTGCCAGGACAGTCACAGATACGCAGTATTTT. Translation gives CARTVTDTQYF. The V and J genes are TRBV6-6 and TRBJ2-3, with D perhaps matching TRBD1 (5 bases). The CDR3 totals 11 residues. With 9 bases removed from V and 2 bases from J, the gap between germline ends came to 6 bases. Germline V CDR1 and CDR2: MNHNY, SVGAGI (reference sequence).

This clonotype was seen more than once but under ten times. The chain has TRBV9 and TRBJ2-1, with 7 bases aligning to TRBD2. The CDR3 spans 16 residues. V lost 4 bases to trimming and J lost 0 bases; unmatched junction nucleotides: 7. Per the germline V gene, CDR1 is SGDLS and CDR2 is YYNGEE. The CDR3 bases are TGTGCCAGCAGCCCGACCGGGGGGACCTCCTACAATGAGCAGTTCTTC. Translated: CASSPTGGTSYNEQFF. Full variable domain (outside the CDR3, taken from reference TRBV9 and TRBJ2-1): DSGVTQTPKHLITATGQRVTLRCSPRSGDLSVYWYQQSLDQGLQFLIQYYNGEERAKGNILERFSAQQFPDLHSELNLSSLELGDSALYFCASSPTGGTSYNEQFFGPGTRLTVL.

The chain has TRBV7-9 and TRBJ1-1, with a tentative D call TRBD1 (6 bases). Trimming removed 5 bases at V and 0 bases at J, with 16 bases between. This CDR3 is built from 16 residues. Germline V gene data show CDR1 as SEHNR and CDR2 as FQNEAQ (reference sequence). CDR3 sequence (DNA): TGTGCCAGCAGCCCCACGGGTACAGGGATGAACACTGAAGCTTTCTTT. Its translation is CASSPTGTGMNTEAFF.

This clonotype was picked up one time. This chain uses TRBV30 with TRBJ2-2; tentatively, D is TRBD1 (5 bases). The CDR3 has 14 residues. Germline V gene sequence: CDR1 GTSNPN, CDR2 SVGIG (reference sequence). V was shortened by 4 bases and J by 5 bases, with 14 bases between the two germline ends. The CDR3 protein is CAWTGSETTGELFF. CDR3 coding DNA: TGTGCCTGGACAGGGTCGGAAACGACCGGGGAGCTGTTTTTT.

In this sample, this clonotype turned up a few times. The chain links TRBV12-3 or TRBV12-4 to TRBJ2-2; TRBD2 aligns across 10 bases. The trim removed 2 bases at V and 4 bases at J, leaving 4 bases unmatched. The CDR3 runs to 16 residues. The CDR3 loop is CASSLNSGGFTGELFF. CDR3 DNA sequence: TGTGCCAGCAGTTTAAATAGCGGGGGGTTCACCGGGGAGCTGTTTTTT.

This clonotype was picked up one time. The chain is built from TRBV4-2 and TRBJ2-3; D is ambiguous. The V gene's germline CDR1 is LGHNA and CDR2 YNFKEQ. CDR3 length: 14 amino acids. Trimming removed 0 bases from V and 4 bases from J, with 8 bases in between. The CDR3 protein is CASSQDSQPDTQYF. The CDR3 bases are TGTGCCAGCAGCCAAGATTCGCAGCCAGATACGCAGTATTTT.

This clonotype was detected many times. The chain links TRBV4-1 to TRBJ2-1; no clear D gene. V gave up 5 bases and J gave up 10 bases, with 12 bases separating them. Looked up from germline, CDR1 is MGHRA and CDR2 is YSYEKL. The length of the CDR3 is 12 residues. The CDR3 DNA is TGCGCCAGCAGCGTAATCGAGAGAGAGCAGTTCTTC. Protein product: CASSVIEREQFF.